The T cell receptor (beta chain) described here comes from a study of blood T cell repertoires in COVID-19. Study information: PBMCs, B-cell-depleted T cells, or T cells provided the cDNA or gDNA that made up the material.

Libraries were prepared by immunoSEQ multiplex PCR; TCRdb keeps only in-frame clonotypes and omits some of them. The sample includes some 250,000 clones, around nine tenths seen only once; the top ten take approximately 2%. From germline, CDR1 is KGHSH and CDR2 LQKENI. V lost 2 bases to trimming and J lost 5 bases, with 15 bases between them. CDR3 size: 15 residues. The sequence was obtained from a man aged 25-40 years with active or convalescent COVID-19. Sequenced material: peripheral blood. J is TRBJ1-1 and V is TRBV18; a weak D match, TRBD1 (6 bases). The CDR3 nucleotides read TGTGCCAGCTCACCAGCTGTACAGGGAAGGACTGAAGCTTTCTTT. Amino acid sequence: CASSPAVQGRTEAFF.